The sequence of this T cell receptor (beta chain) was determined in a study of shared clonotypes between healthy human individuals. TCRdb's copy holds only in-frame clones and misses some; the assay was immunoSEQ multiplex PCR. The repertoire consists of about 95,000 clones, with around two thirds occurring once and the leading ten covering less than 55%. Deletions cut 2 bases from V and 7 bases from J, with 14 bases between. Germline V gene sequence: CDR1 SGHAT, CDR2 FQNNGV. The CDR3 is 15 residues long. Sequenced input: memory CD8+ T cells sorted from blood. The subset here: CD45RO+ cells pooled with CCR7-negative TemRA cells. This clonotype originated in a man aged 30 to 39 in good health. This chain uses TRBV11-2 with TRBJ2-2; D may correspond to TRBD1 or TRBD2 (5 bases each). CDR3 in amino acids: CASSLRDRGSGELFF. CDR3 nucleotide sequence: TGTGCCAGCAGCTTACGCGATCGGGGCAGCGGGGAGCTGTTTTTT.